These T cell receptor beta chains were read from a single sample in a study of cytomegalovirus exposure and HLA in healthy donors. The table came from immunoSEQ multiplex PCR; TCRdb's copy has only in-frame clones and leaves some out. Across approximately 92,000 clones, the top ten clones capture just under 3.5% of the sample. The specimen sequenced was PBMCs. Every receptor here comes from a woman in her thirties in good health and CMV-seronegative. Each CDR3 is given with its conserved first and last residue. The D gene is left open where the match is weak. Clone size, where shown, is once, few, many, or a class for clones that have expanded.

>TRBJ2-3|TRBV10-3|TRBD1|.
TGTGCCATCAGCGTGAGTCAGGGGGCCCGCACAGATACGCAGTATTTT
CAISVSQGARTDTQYF
>TRBJ2-7|TRBV4-2|.|.
TGTGCCAGCAGCCAAGATCAGGACGAGCAGTACTTC
CASSQDQDEQYF
>TRBJ1-3|TRBV4-1|.|.
TGCGCCAGCAGCCAACGGCGCAGAGGAAATGCCTCTGGAAACACCATATATTTT
CASSQRRRGNASGNTIYF
>TRBJ2-3|TRBV19|.|.
TGTGCCAGTAGTCTTAACCACCCAGGGACAGATACGCAGTATTTT
CASSLNHPGTDTQYF
>TRBJ2-7|TRBV6-1|.|.
TGTGCCAGCAGTGAAGTGCGTGTCTTTGTCGACGAGCAGTACTTC
CASSEVRVFVDEQYF
>TRBJ2-5|TRBV5-1|.|.
TGCGCCAGCAGCTTGGCCTCGAGGGAGACCCAGTACTTC
CASSLASRETQYF
>TRBJ1-2|TRBV7-9|TRBD1|.
TGTGCCAGCAGCTCCGGGACAGCTTATGGCTACACCTTC
CASSSGTAYGYTF
>TRBJ2-7|TRBV10-3|TRBD1|.
TGTGCCATCAGCCAGACAGGGACCCACGAGCAGTACTTC
CAISQTGTHEQYF
>TRBJ1-1|TRBV21-1|.|.
TGTGCCAGCAGCCCCCAGGGTGGGTACGCTGAAGCTTTCTTT
CASSPQGGYAEAFF
>TRBJ2-5|TRBV2|.|.
TGTGCCAGCAGCTTAGAATTCCAAGAGACCCAGTACTTC
CASSLEFQETQYF
>TRBJ1-1|TRBV5-1|.|.
TGCGCCAGCAGCTTGTCCGCAGGGCTTAACACTGAAGCTTTCTTT
CASSLSAGLNTEAFF
>TRBJ1-2|TRBV5-5|.|.
TGTGCCAGCAGCTTGTCTGGGGGCTATGGTGGCTACACCTTC
CASSLSGGYGGYTF
>TRBJ1-6|TRBV9|.|.
TGTGCCAGCAGCGTAGGCCCCACTTTCTATAATTCACCCCTCCACTTT
CASSVGPTFYNSPLHF
>TRBJ1-4|TRBV30|TRBD1|.
TGTGCCTGGAGGGCGGGACAGGCAAAACTGTTTTTT
CAWRAGQAKLFF
>TRBJ1-3|TRBV30|TRBD1|.
TGTGCCTGGAGCGTTACAGGGGACTCTGGAAACACCATATATTTT
CAWSVTGDSGNTIYF
>TRBJ2-6|TRBV19|TRBD1|.
TGTGCCAGTTCCCGGAGACAGGGCTTGTGGGTCCTGACTTTC
CASSRRQGLWVLTF
>TRBJ2-7|TRBV5-1|.|.
TGCGCCAGCAGCCCCCGAAGGGGCCCCTACGAGCAGTACTTC
CASSPRRGPYEQYF
>TRBJ1-3|TRBV5-8|.|.
TGTGCCAGCAGCTTGGGTCGGGACACCATATATTTT
CASSLGRDTIYF
>TRBJ2-5|TRBV4-1|TRBD2|.
TGCGCCAGCAGCCAAGTACTACTAGCGGGAGGGGAGACCCAGTACTTC
CASSQVLLAGGETQYF
>TRBJ1-3|TRBV7-3|.|.
TGTGCCAGCAGCTTAATCCCCCGGACTGGCACCATATATTTT
CASSLIPRTGTIYF
>TRBJ1-1|TRBV4-1|.|.
TGCGCCAGCAGCCTAGGCACGGCCTCGGCCGGGGCTGAAGCTTTCTTT
CASSLGTASAGAEAFF
>TRBJ1-5|TRBV7-9|TRBD1|.
TGTGCCAGCAGCCCCGGACAGGTTCACAATCAGCCCCAGCATTTT
CASSPGQVHNQPQHF
>TRBJ1-1|TRBV6-1|TRBD1|.
TGTGCCAGCAGTAGGGGGCCCACTGAAGCTTTCTTT
CASSRGPTEAFF
>TRBJ2-5|TRBV4-1|.|.
TGCGCCAGCAGCCAAGGTTGGCAGGGGACAAGGGAGACCCAGTACTTC
CASSQGWQGTRETQYF
>TRBJ1-5|TRBV4-2|.|.
TGTGCCAGCAGCCAAGACCTTGGGGCCCATCAGCCCCAGCATTTT
CASSQDLGAHQPQHF
>TRBJ2-1|TRBV7-9|.|.
TGTGCCAGCAGCCCTCCCGAGAGCTCCTACAATGAGCAGTTCTTC
CASSPPESSYNEQFF
>TRBJ1-2|TRBV19|.|.
TGTGCCAGTAGTATATCCAGGGGTCTTTCTGGCTACACCTTC
CASSISRGLSGYTF
>TRBJ1-1|TRBV7-9|.|.
TGTGCCAGCAGCTTAAACAATGAAGCTTTCTTT
CASSLNNEAFF
>TRBJ1-6|TRBV27|.|.
TGTGCCAGCAGTCTGTCAGGGATTGGAACCTATAATTCACCCCTCCACTTT
CASSLSGIGTYNSPLHF
>TRBJ2-7|TRBV6-5|.|.
TGTGCCAGCAGCTACTATACAGGTAACGAGCAGTACTTC
CASSYYTGNEQYF
>TRBJ2-2|TRBV28|.|.
TGTGCCAGCAGTTCCGCGGGGATTTACACCGGGGAGCTGTTTTTT
CASSSAGIYTGELFF
>TRBJ2-7|TRBV7-6|.|.
TGTGCCAGCAGCTTAGCAGACTCGGGGAGCTACGAGCAGTACTTC
CASSLADSGSYEQYF
>TRBJ2-1|TRBV4-1|TRBD2|.
TGCGCCAGCAGCCAAACATCTAGCGGGGGGTACAATGAGCAGTTCTTC
CASSQTSSGGYNEQFF
>TRBJ2-7|TRBV5-1|TRBD1|.
TGCGCCAGCAGCTACCCCCAGGGGGACAACGAGCAGTACTTC
CASSYPQGDNEQYF
>TRBJ2-1|TRBV27|TRBD1|.
TGTGCCAGCAGCCTCACCGCCGGGACAGGTATTTTAGGGCAGTTCTTC
CASSLTAGTGILGQFF
>TRBJ1-1|TRBV19|TRBD1|.
TGTGCCAGTAGTATAGCAGGGGGTGAGAACACTGAAGCTTTCTTT
CASSIAGGENTEAFF
>TRBJ2-7|TRBV7-2|.|.
TGTGCCAGCAGCTTCAGGGTTAGCTCCTACGAGCAGTACTTC
CASSFRVSSYEQYF
>TRBJ2-5|TRBV6-5|.|.
TGTGCCAGCAGTCCCACAGGGTATCAAGAGACCCAGTACTTC
CASSPTGYQETQYF
>TRBJ1-6|TRBV7-2|TRBD1|.
TGTGCCAGCAGCTTACTGGGGGGCGGGACAGATTCACCCCTCCACTTT
CASSLLGGGTDSPLHF
>TRBJ2-1|TRBV2|.|.
TGTGCCAGCAGTGATTTGACACGGAACAATGAGCAGTTCTTC
CASSDLTRNNEQFF
>TRBJ2-1|TRBV7-9|TRBD2|.
TGTGCCAGCAGCTTAGCGCAAGGACTAGCAAATGAGCAGTTCTTC
CASSLAQGLANEQFF
>TRBJ1-4|TRBV6-1|TRBD1|.
TGTGCCAGCAGAGTCCGGGACAGGCTTAATGAAAAACTGTTTTTT
CASRVRDRLNEKLFF
>TRBJ2-3|TRBV4-1|.|.
TGCGCCAGCAGCCCGAGACTTTCCTTCACAGATACGCAGTATTTT
CASSPRLSFTDTQYF
>TRBJ1-1|TRBV6-6|.|.
TGTGCCAGCAGTTACGGGGGGACTGAAGCTTTCTTT
CASSYGGTEAFF
>TRBJ2-7|TRBV6-5|.|.
TGTGCCAGCAGTTTCTCGGGGCTTTTACCCCACGAGCAGTACTTC
CASSFSGLLPHEQYF
>TRBJ1-5|TRBV6-6|.|.
TGTGCCATCGCGTCTGTCAGCAATCAGCCCCAGCATTTT
CAIASVSNQPQHF
>TRBJ1-2|TRBV7-9|.|.
TGTGCCAGCAGCTTAGGGGGAGATGGCTACACCTTC
CASSLGGDGYTF
>TRBJ1-6|TRBV7-3|.|.
TGTGCCAGCAGCTCCACAGTGAATAATTCACCCCTCCACTTT
CASSSTVNNSPLHF
>TRBJ1-6|TRBV10-3|TRBD1|.
TGTGCCATCAGTGAGATCGGGACAGAGGATTCACCCCTCCACTTT
CAISEIGTEDSPLHF
>TRBJ2-7|TRBV2|.|.
TGTGCCAGCAGTCCTCCGACGGGATACGAGCAGTACTTC
CASSPPTGYEQYF
>TRBJ1-1|TRBV27|TRBD1|medium-sized
TGTGCCAGCAGTCCGGGGACAGGACACTTGAACACTGAAGCTTTCTTT
CASSPGTGHLNTEAFF
>TRBJ1-1|TRBV7-9|.|.
TGTGCCAGCAGCGCGAGAGGTGGAGAGACTGAAGCTTTCTTT
CASSARGGETEAFF
>TRBJ1-1|TRBV12-1|.|.
TGTGCCAGCAGCCCCCCAGACCGGGATGTTTTCACTGAAGCTTTCTTT
CASSPPDRDVFTEAFF
>TRBJ1-2|TRBV30|.|.
TGTGCCTGGAGTGTACAAAGCTCCCCGGAGGGCTACACCTTC
CAWSVQSSPEGYTF